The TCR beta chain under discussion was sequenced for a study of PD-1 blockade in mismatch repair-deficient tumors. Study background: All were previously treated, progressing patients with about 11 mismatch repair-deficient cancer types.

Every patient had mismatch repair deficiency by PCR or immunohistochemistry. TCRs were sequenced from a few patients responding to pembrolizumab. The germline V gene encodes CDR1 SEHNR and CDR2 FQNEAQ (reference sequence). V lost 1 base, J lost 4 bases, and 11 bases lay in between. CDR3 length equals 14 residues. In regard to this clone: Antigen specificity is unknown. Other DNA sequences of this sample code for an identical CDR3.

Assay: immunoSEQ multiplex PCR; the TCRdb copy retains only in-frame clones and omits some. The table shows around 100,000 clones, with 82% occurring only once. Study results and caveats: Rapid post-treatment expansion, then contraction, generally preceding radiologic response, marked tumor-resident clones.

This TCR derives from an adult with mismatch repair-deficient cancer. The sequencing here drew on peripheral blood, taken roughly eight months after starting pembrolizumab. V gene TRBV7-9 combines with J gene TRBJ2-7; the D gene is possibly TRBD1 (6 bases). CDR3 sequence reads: CASSLGTGKYEQYF. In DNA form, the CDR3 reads TGTGCCAGCAGCTTAGGCACAGGGAAATACGAGCAGTACTTC.